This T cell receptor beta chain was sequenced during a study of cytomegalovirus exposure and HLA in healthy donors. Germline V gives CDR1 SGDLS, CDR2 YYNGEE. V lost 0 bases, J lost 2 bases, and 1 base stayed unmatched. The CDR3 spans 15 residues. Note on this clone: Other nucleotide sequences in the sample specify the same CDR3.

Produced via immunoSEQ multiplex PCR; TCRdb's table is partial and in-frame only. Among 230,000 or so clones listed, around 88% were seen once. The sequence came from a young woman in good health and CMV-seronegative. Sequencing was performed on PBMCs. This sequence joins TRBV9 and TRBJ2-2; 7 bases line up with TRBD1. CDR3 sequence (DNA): TGTGCCAGCAGCGTAGGAGGGGGCAACACCGGGGAGCTGTTTTTT. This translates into CASSVGGGNTGELFF.